The 28 T cell receptor beta chains given below trace back to one sample, sequenced in a study of T cell repertoires in cytomegalovirus infection. Their cognate antigens are unknown. TCRdb called the reads again in MiXCR, with one record for every CDR3 protein. Of approximately 300,000 distinct CDR3 sequences in the sample, more than 20% are singletons; the top ten hold 13%. The sequencing here drew on cultured PBMCs, taken from culture after CMV antigen stimulation. Receptors originate from a human donor in good health (CMV status not recorded). Some clones in this sample may be carry-over from other donors' samples.

This clonotype appeared a few times. The chain has TRBV4-1 and TRBJ2-7; tentatively, D is TRBD1 (6 bases). The CDR3 loop spans 15 amino acids. Deletions cut 1 base from V and 5 bases from J, with 15 bases between. Germline V gene data show CDR1 as MGHRA and CDR2 as YSYEKL. The CDR3 sequence: CASSQVTGKEDEQYF. The CDR3 nucleotides read TGCGCCAGCAGCCAAGTTACAGGGAAAGAGGACGAGCAGTACTTC.

Ten or more counts support this clonotype. The chain recombines TRBV7-2 with TRBJ2-3; 8 bases are a match to TRBD2. The CDR3 has 17 amino acids. Germline CDR1 reads SGHTA; CDR2 reads FQGNSA. Germline trimming cut 1 base from V and 4 bases from J; bases unmatched to any gene: 10. The CDR3 DNA sequence: TGTGCCAGCAGCTTAGTGGGTAGCGGGATGTTCCCAGATACGCAGTATTTT. Protein product: CASSLVGSGMFPDTQYF.

This clonotype was counted between two and nine times. This chain links TRBV28 with TRBJ2-5; perhaps D is TRBD1 or TRBD2 (6 bases each). V lost 8 bases, J lost 5 bases, and 18 bases lay in between. The germline V gene has CDR1 MDHEN and CDR2 SYDVKM. CDR3 length: 14 residues. CDR3 DNA sequence: TGTGCCAGCTCGCAAGTAGGGGGGTGGGAGACCCAGTACTTC. Its translation: CASSQVGGWETQYF.

This clonotype was picked up a small number of times. The chain combines TRBV4-3 with TRBJ1-4; D may be TRBD1 (6 bases). CDR1 and CDR2 (germline): LGHNA, YSLEER. CDR3 size: 13 residues. The ends were cut back, 5 bases at V and 8 bases at J, with 12 bases in the middle. CDR3: CASSSDRREKLFF. For the CDR3, the DNA is TGCGCCAGCAGCTCAGACAGGAGAGAAAAACTGTTTTTT.

There are many counts of this clonotype. The rearrangement uses TRBV12-3 or TRBV12-4 and TRBJ1-4; perhaps TRBD1 as D (6 bases). This CDR3 is built from 15 residues. The germline V and J ends were trimmed by 6 bases and 2 bases, with 13 bases remaining between them. CDR3 nucleotide sequence: TGTGCCAGCAGGTCCACAGGGAATACTAATGAAAAACTGTTTTTT. It yields the protein CASRSTGNTNEKLFF.

This chain uses TRBV20-1 with TRBJ2-4, with 8 bases fitting TRBD1. This CDR3 has 15 residues. Trimming took 6 bases from V and 0 from J; bases not matched to a gene: 7. Germline CDR1 and CDR2: DFQATT and SNEGSKA (reference sequence). DNA for the CDR3: TGCAGTGCCTTAGGACAGGGAATAGCCAAAAACATTCAGTACTTC. It specifies CSALGQGIAKNIQYF.

This clonotype was recorded at least ten times. The V and J genes are TRBV20-1 and TRBJ1-2; 8 nucleotides match TRBD1. The CDR3 totals 14 residues. J gave up 3 bases and V 3 bases, and 6 bases lay outside the gene matches. CDR1 and CDR2 (germline): DFQATT, SNEGSKA (reference sequence). This CDR3 is CSARGDRSDYGYTF. In DNA form, the CDR3 reads TGCAGTGCTAGGGGGGACAGGTCGGACTATGGCTACACCTTC.

This chain uses TRBV11-2 with TRBJ1-1; no clear D gene. The CDR3 runs to 13 residues. V was clipped by 2 bases and J by 3 bases, with 7 bases between them. From germline, CDR1 is SGHAT and CDR2 FQNNGV. CDR3 region: CASSLIRDTEAFF. CDR3 in DNA: TGTGCCAGCAGCTTAATCCGTGACACTGAAGCTTTCTTT.

The gene calls are TRBV27 and TRBJ2-1, with 9 bases that match TRBD2. The V and J ends lost 4 bases and 11 bases, in that order; junction bases with no gene match: 12. The CDR3 loop spans 15 amino acids. The germline V gene has CDR1 MNHEY and CDR2 SMNVEV (reference sequence). CDR3 amino acids: CASSSSGRMGGKQFF. The DNA for the CDR3 is TGTGCCAGCAGTTCGAGCGGGAGGATGGGCGGTAAGCAGTTCTTC.

This clonotype was recorded a few times. The gene calls are TRBV20-1 and TRBJ2-1; 10 bases agree with TRBD2. This CDR3 is 14 amino acids long. V was clipped by 6 bases and J by 9 bases; unmatched bases: 11. Per the germline V gene, CDR1 is DFQATT and CDR2 is SNEGSKA (reference sequence). CDR3 region: CSADGTSDRGEQFF. The CDR3 DNA follows: TGCAGTGCCGATGGGACTAGCGATCGGGGTGAGCAGTTCTTC.

This sequence joins TRBV6-1 and TRBJ2-7; D is undetermined. The CDR3 loop spans 13 amino acids. V was clipped by 4 bases and J by 3 bases, with 10 bases between them. CDR1 and CDR2 (germline): MNHNS, SASEGT. CDR3 coding DNA: TGTGCCAGCAGTGGGTACTCCTACTACGAGCAGTACTTC. Translation: CASSGYSYYEQYF.

The chain uses TRBV5-4 and TRBJ1-2; tentative D call: TRBD1 (5 bases). CDR3 length: 14 residues. The germline CDR1 and CDR2 sequences are SGHNT and YYREEE (reference sequence). Trimming pared 7 bases from V and 8 bases from J, leaving 21 bases between. The CDR3: CASRGADHLWGYTF. Here the CDR3 DNA reads TGTGCCAGCCGTGGGGCAGACCACTTATGGGGCTACACCTTC.

In its sample, this clonotype was seen many times. This chain uses TRBV28 with TRBJ1-6; D unclear. The CDR3 contains 14 residues. Germline V gives CDR1 MDHEN, CDR2 SYDVKM. V was shortened by 5 bases and J by 4 bases, with 9 bases between the two germline ends. The DNA of the CDR3 is TGTGCCAGCAGTGTCTCGGGATATAATTCACCCCTCCACTTT. It yields the protein CASSVSGYNSPLHF. The complete variable domain, with remaining parts taken from reference TRBV28 and TRBJ1-6, reads DVKVTQSSRYLVKRTGEKVFLECVQDMDHENMFWYRQDPGLGLRLIYFSYDVKMKEKGDIPEGYSVSREKKERFSLILESASTNQTSMYLCASSVSGYNSPLHFGNGTRLTVT.

Details on this clonotype: This sequence may be a read error, since a much larger clone differs from it by one base. The chain couples TRBV11-2 to TRBJ1-1, with D tentatively TRBD1 (5 bases). The ends were cut back, 0 bases at V and 2 bases at J, with 13 bases in the middle. This CDR3 is built from 16 residues. Germline lookup yields CDR1 SGHAT and CDR2 FQNNGV. CDR3 region: CASSLDGGATNTEAFF. The CDR3 nucleotides are TGTGCCAGCAGCTTAGATGGGGGTGCGACCAACACTGAAGCTTTCTTT.

This clonotype was found many times. The chain joins TRBV7-2 to TRBJ2-4; D is uncertain. The V gene lost 0 bases and the J gene lost 1 base, with 4 bases spanning the gap. The V gene's germline CDR1 is SGHTA and CDR2 FQGNSA. The CDR3 is 14 amino acids. The CDR3 sequence: CASSLAGAKNIQYF. The CDR3 DNA follows: TGTGCCAGCAGCTTAGCAGGGGCCAAAAACATTCAGTACTTC.

There are a few counts of this clonotype. The chain is built from TRBV11-2 and TRBJ2-1; 7 bases agree with TRBD1. The trim removed 8 bases at V and 4 bases at J, leaving 23 bases unmatched. Germline assignment: CDR1 SGHAT and CDR2 FQNNGV. The CDR3 consists of 19 residues. The CDR3 is CASGHRGEATMVVYNEQFF. The CDR3 nucleotides read TGTGCCAGCGGCCACAGGGGCGAAGCTACAATGGTCGTATACAATGAGCAGTTCTTC.

V is TRBV2 and J is TRBJ2-4; possibly TRBD2 for D (8 bases). This CDR3 has 15 residues. The V end was cut by 6 bases, the J end by 8 bases, with 20 bases between. Germline CDR1 reads SNHLY; CDR2 reads FYNNEI. The CDR3 DNA reads TGTGCCAGCAGAACGAGCGGGAGCAGGGGGTACATTCAGTACTTC. This codes for CASRTSGSRGYIQYF.

This clonotype was recorded at least ten times. The chain combines TRBV7-2 with TRBJ1-1; D remains ambiguous. The CDR3 length is 13 residues. Germline V CDR1 and CDR2: SGHTA, FQGNSA. V shed 5 bases and J shed 4 bases, with 11 bases lying between them. CDR3 loop: CASSNLYGTEAFF. The CDR3 DNA reads TGTGCCAGCAGCAACCTCTACGGCACTGAAGCTTTCTTT.

This clonotype has more than one count but fewer than ten. The rearrangement uses TRBV7-9 and TRBJ2-2; tentative D call: TRBD1 (6 bases). This CDR3 has 18 amino acids. The V end was cut by 5 bases, the J end by 1 base, with 20 bases between. CDR1 and CDR2 (germline): SEHNR, FQNEAQ (reference sequence). The CDR3 nucleotides are TGTGCCAGCAGCCGGACAGAAAGGTCCGTTATGAACACCGGGGAGCTGTTTTTT. It yields the protein CASSRTERSVMNTGELFF. Together with reference TRBV7-9 and TRBJ2-2, the CDR3 gives the full variable domain: DTGVSQNPRHKITKRGQNVTFRCDPISEHNRLYWYRQTLGQGPEFLTYFQNEAQLEKSRLLSDRFSAERPKGSFSTLEIQRTEQGDSAMYLCASSRTERSVMNTGELFFGEGSRLTVL.

This clonotype was detected only a few times. V is TRBV6-2 or TRBV6-3 and J is TRBJ2-7; 8 bases agree with TRBD2. From germline, CDR1 is MNHEY and CDR2 SVGEGT. The ends lost 5 bases at V and 7 bases at J; junction bases unmatched: 10. This CDR3 comprises 14 residues. The CDR3 DNA reads as TGTGCCAGCAGTAACGACGGGGGGGCTGGAGAGCAGTACTTC. Protein sequence: CASSNDGGAGEQYF.

V gene TRBV7-3 combines with J gene TRBJ2-7; D unresolved. The CDR3 consists of 14 residues. Trimming shortened V by 0 bases and J by 0 bases, and 6 bases separated the two germline ends. Germline V gene sequence: CDR1 SGHTA, CDR2 FQGTGA. CDR3 sequence (DNA): TGTGCCAGCAGCTTAACGGGCTACTCCTACGAGCAGTACTTC. Protein: CASSLTGYSYEQYF.

This clonotype was seen repeatedly, ten times or more. The chain employs TRBV7-2 and TRBJ2-7; tentatively, D is TRBD2 (5 bases). V shed 3 bases and J shed 7 bases, with 19 bases lying between them. Germline V lookup: CDR1 SGHTA, CDR2 FQGNSA. The CDR3 is made up of 15 amino acids. CDR3 nucleotide sequence: TGTGCCAGCAGCTTGAACTCGGGCCGGGGTAGGGAGCAGTACTTC. It yields the protein CASSLNSGRGREQYF. The complete variable domain, with remaining parts taken from reference TRBV7-2 and TRBJ2-7, reads GAGVSQSPSNKVTEKGKDVELRCDPISGHTALYWYRQSLGQGLEFLIYFQGNSAPDKSGLPSDRFSAERTGGSVSTLTIQRTQQEDSAVYLCASSLNSGRGREQYFGPGTRLTVT.

At least ten counts were recorded for this clonotype. The chain has TRBV7-2 and TRBJ2-1; 8 bases fit TRBD2. CDR1 and CDR2 from the germline V gene are SGHTA and FQGNSA. This CDR3 has 16 residues. The V and J ends lost 5 bases and 9 bases, in that order; junction bases with no gene match: 15. CDR3 sequence (DNA): TGTGCCAGCAGCGTATCCCCGGGACTAGTAGTGAGTGAGCAGTTCTTC. Encoded protein: CASSVSPGLVVSEQFF.

The CDR3 nucleotides are TGTGCCAGCAGCTTAACCCGAGACTTGGGCACAGATACGCAGTATTTT. Amino acids: CASSLTRDLGTDTQYF. The V gene is TRBV7-2, the J gene TRBJ2-3; D is unclear. Trimming took 2 bases from V and 1 from J, leaving 13 bases between them. Per germline, CDR1 SGHTA and CDR2 FQGNSA. CDR3 length equals 16 residues. The full variable domain, its missing parts supplied by reference TRBV7-2 and TRBJ2-3, is GAGVSQSPSNKVTEKGKDVELRCDPISGHTALYWYRQSLGQGLEFLIYFQGNSAPDKSGLPSDRFSAERTGGSVSTLTIQRTQQEDSAVYLCASSLTRDLGTDTQYFGPGTRLTVL.

The chain links TRBV29-1 to TRBJ1-1; D remains ambiguous. Germline-derived CDR1 and CDR2 are SQVTM and ANQGSEA. Trimming pared 6 bases from V and 0 bases from J, leaving 11 bases between. This CDR3 contains 13 residues. CDR3 protein: CSVVRPLNTEAFF. The CDR3 region has the DNA TGCAGCGTAGTCCGGCCCCTGAACACTGAAGCTTTCTTT.

The sample holds a few counts of this clonotype. The V gene is TRBV6-2 or TRBV6-3, the J gene TRBJ2-1; D is undetermined. Germline V lookup: CDR1 MNHEY, CDR2 SVGEGT. V lost 5 bases to trimming and J lost 5 bases, with 13 bases between them. The CDR3 has 14 residues. The CDR3 sequence is CASSISNSDNEQFF. The CDR3 DNA reads as TGTGCCAGCAGTATTAGCAATTCGGACAATGAGCAGTTCTTC.

In its sample, this clonotype was seen a few times. This chain connects TRBV12-3 or TRBV12-4 to TRBJ2-3, with D perhaps TRBD2 (5 bases). Trimming cost V 9 bases and J 1 base, with 8 bases left between them. CDR3 length: 12 amino acids. This CDR3 is CASQEGTDTQYF. The CDR3, as DNA: TGTGCCAGTCAGGAGGGCACAGATACGCAGTATTTT.

The sample holds many counts of this clonotype. The chain recombines TRBV7-2 with TRBJ1-2; 10 bases fit TRBD1. CDR1 and CDR2 from the germline V gene are SGHTA and FQGNSA. V shed 5 bases and J 3 bases; nucleotides not matched to a gene: 12. The CDR3 has 17 residues. CDR3 in DNA: TGTGCCAGCAGCCTATCCCGGGACAGGGGAGATGACTATGGCTACACCTTC. Residues: CASSLSRDRGDDYGYTF.